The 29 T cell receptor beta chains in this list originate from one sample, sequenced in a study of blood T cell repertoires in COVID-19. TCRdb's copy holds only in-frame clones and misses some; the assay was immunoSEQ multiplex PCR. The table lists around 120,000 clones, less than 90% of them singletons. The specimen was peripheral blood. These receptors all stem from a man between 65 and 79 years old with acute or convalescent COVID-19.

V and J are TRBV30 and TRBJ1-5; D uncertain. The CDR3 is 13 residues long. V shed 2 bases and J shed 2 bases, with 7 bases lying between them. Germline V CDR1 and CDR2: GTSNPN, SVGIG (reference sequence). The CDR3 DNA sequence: TGTGCCTGGAGTTACCAGGGCAATCAGCCCCAGCATTTT. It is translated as CAWSYQGNQPQHF.

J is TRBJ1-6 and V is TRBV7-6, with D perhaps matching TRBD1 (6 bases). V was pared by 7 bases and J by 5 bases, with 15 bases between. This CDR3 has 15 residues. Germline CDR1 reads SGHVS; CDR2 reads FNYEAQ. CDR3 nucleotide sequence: TGTGCCAGCACCCCCGGACAGTTGGATAATTCACCCCTCCACTTT. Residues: CASTPGQLDNSPLHF. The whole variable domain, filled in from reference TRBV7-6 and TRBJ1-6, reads GAGVSQSPRYKVTKRGQDVALRCDPISGHVSLYWYRQALGQGPEFLTYFNYEAQQDKSGLPNDRFSAERPEGSISTLTIQRTEQRDSAMYRCASTPGQLDNSPLHFGNGTRLTVT.

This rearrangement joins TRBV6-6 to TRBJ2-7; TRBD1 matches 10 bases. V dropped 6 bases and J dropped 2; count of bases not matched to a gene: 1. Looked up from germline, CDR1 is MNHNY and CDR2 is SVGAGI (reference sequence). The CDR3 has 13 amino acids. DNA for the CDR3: TGTGCCAGCAGGGGGACAGGGGCCTACGAGCAGTACTTC. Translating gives CASRGTGAYEQYF.

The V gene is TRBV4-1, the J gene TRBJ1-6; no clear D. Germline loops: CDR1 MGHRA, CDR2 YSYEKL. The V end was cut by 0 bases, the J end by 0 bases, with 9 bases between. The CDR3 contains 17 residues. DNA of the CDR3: TGCGCCAGCAGCCAAGAGGGCAGCAGCTCCTATAATTCACCCCTCCACTTT. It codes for CASSQEGSSSYNSPLHF.

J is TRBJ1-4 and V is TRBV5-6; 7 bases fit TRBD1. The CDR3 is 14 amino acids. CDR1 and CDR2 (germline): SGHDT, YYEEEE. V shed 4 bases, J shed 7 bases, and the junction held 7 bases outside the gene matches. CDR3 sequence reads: CASSPTGRFEKLFF. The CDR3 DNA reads TGTGCCAGCAGCCCGACAGGGAGATTTGAAAAACTGTTTTTT.

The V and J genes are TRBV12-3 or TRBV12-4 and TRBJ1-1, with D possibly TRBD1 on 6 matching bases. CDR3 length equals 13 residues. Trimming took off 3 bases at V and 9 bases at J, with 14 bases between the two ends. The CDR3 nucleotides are TGTGCCAGCAGTTTGGGTAGGCAGGGGAAAGCTTTCTTT. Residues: CASSLGRQGKAFF.

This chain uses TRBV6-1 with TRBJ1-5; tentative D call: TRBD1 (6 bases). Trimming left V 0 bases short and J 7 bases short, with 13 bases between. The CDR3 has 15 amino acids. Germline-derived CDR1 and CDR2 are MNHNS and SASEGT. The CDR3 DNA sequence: TGTGCCAGCAGTGAAGCATCGGGGGGCAGACAGCCCCAGCATTTT. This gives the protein CASSEASGGRQPQHF.

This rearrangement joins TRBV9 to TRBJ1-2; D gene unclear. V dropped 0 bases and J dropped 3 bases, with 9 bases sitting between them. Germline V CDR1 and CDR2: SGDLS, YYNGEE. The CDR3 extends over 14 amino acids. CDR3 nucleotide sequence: TGTGCCAGCAGCGTAGATCAAGAGGACTATGGCTACACCTTC. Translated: CASSVDQEDYGYTF.

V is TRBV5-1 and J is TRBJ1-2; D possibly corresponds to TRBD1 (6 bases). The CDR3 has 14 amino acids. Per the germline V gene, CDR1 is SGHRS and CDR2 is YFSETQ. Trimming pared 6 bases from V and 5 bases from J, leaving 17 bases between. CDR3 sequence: CASTPDPGEYGYTF. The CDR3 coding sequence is TGCGCCAGCACCCCGGACCCAGGGGAATATGGCTACACCTTC.

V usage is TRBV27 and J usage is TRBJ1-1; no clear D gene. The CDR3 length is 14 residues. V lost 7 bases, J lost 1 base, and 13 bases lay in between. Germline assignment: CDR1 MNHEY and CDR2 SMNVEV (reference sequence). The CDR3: CASTSVPSNTEAFF. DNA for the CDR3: TGTGCCAGCACCTCAGTACCGTCGAACACTGAAGCTTTCTTT.

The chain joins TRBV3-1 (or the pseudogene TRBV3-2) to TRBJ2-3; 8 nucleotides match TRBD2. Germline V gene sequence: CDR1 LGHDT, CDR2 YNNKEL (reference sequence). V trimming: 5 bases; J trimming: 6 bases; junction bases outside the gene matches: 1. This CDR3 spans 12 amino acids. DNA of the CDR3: TGTGCCAGCAGCACTAGCGGCGATACGCAGTATTTT. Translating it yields CASSTSGDTQYF.

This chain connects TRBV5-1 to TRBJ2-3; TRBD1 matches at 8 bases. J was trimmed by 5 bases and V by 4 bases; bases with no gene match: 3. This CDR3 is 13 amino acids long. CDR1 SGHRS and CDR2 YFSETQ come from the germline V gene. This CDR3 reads CASSQGAGDTQYF. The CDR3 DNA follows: TGCGCCAGCAGCCAGGGGGCCGGAGATACGCAGTATTTT.

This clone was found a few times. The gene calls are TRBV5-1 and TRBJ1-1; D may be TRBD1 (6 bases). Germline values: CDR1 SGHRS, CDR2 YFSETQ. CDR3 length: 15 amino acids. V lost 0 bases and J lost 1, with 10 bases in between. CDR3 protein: CASSLGGHPNTEAFF. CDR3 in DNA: TGCGCCAGCAGCTTGGGGGGACACCCGAACACTGAAGCTTTCTTT.

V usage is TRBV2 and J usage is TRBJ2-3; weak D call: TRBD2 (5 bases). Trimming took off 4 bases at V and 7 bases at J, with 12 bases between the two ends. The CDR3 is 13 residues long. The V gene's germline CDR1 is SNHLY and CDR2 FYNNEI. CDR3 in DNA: TGTGCCAGCAGTGCTGATCCCGGGAATACGCAGTATTTT. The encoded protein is CASSADPGNTQYF.

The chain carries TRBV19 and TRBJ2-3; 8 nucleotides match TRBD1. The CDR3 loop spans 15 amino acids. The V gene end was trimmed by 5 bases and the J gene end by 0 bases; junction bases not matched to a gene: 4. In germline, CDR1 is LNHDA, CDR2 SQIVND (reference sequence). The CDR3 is CASSDRGQSTDTQYF. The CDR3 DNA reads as TGTGCCAGTAGTGACAGGGGACAAAGCACAGATACGCAGTATTTT.

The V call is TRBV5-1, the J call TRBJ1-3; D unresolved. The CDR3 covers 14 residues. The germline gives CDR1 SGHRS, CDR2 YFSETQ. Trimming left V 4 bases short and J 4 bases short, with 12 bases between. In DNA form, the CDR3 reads TGCGCCAGCAGCGCTGGGCTAGCCGGAAACACCATATATTTT. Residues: CASSAGLAGNTIYF.

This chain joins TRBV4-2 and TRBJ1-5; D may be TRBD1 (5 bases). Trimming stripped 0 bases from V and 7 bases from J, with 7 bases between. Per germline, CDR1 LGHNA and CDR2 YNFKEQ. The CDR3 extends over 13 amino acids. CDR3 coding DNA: TGTGCCAGCAGCCAAGAAAGGGGACAGCCCCAGCATTTT. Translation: CASSQERGQPQHF.

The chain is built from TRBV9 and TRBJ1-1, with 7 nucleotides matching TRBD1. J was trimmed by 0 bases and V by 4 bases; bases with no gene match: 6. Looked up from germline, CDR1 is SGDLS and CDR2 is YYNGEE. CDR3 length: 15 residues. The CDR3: CASSPPRGMNTEAFF. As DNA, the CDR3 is TGTGCCAGCAGCCCCCCCAGGGGGATGAACACTGAAGCTTTCTTT.

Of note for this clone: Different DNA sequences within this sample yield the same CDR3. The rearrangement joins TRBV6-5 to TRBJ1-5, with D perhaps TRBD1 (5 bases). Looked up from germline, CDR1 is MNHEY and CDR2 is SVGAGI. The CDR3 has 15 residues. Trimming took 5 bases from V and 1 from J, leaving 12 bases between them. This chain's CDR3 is CASSRDRGSNQPQHF. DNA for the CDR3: TGTGCCAGCAGTAGGGACCGGGGGAGCAATCAGCCCCAGCATTTT.

CDR3 loop: CASSFAGGGNSPLHF. DNA of the CDR3: TGTGCCAGCAGTTTTGCAGGGGGTGGGAATTCACCCCTCCACTTT. The J gene is TRBJ1-6, the V gene TRBV28, with TRBD1 identical over 7 bases. V dropped 3 bases and J dropped 7; count of bases not matched to a gene: 6. The germline V gene encodes CDR1 MDHEN and CDR2 SYDVKM. This CDR3 comprises 15 residues.

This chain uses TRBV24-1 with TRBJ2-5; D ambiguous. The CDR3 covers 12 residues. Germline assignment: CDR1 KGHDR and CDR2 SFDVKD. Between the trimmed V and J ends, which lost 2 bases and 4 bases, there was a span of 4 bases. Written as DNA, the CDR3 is TGTGCCACCAGTGATTACGGAGAGACCCAGTACTTC. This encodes CATSDYGETQYF.

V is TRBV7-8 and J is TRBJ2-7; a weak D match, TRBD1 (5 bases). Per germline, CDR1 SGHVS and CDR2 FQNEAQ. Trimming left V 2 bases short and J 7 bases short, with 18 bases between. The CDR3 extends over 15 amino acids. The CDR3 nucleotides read TGTGCCAGCAGCTTAATCTCCCCCTCAAAGGGGGAGCAGTACTTC. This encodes CASSLISPSKGEQYF.

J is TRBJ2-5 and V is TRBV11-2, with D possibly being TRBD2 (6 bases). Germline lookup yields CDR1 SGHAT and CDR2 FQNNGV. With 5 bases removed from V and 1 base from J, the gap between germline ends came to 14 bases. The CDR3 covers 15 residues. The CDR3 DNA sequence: TGTGCCAGCAGCCCGGGACTTCCCCCCCAAGAGACCCAGTACTTC. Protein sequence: CASSPGLPPQETQYF.

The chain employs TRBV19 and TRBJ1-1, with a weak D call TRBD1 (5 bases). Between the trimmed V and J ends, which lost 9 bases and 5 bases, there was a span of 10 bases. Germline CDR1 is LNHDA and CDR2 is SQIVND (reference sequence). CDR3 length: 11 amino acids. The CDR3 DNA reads TGTGCCAGCCTGGGGGGGACTGAAGCTTTCTTT. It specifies CASLGGTEAFF.

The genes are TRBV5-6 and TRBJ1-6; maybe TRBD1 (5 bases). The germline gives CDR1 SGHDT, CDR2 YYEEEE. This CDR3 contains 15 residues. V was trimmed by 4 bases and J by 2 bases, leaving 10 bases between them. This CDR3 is CASSRGGAYNSPLHF. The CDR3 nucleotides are TGTGCCAGCAGCCGGGGAGGGGCCTATAATTCACCCCTCCACTTT.

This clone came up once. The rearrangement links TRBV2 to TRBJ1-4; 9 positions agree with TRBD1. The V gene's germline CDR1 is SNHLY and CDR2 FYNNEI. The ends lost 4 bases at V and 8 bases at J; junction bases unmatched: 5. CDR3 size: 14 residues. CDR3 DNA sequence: TGTGCCAGCAGTGCCGGGACAGGGAGGGAAAAACTGTTTTTT. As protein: CASSAGTGREKLFF.

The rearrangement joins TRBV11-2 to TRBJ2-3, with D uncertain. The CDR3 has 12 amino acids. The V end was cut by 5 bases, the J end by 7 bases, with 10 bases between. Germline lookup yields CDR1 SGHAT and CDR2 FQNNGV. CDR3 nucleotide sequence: TGTGCCAGCAGCGCCTCGGTCTATACGCAGTATTTT. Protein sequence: CASSASVYTQYF.

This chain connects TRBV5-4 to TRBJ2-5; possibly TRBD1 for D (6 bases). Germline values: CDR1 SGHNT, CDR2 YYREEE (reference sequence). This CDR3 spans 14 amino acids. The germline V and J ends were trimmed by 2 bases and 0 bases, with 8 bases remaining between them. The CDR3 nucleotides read TGTGCCAGCAGCTTCCGGGACAACCAAGAGACCCAGTACTTC. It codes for CASSFRDNQETQYF.

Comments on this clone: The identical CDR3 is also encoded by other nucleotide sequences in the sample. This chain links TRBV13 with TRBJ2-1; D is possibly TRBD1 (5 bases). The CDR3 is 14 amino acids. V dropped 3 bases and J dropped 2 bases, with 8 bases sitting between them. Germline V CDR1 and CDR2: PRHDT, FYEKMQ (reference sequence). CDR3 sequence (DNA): TGTGCCAGCAGCTTGGGCAGGGCCTACAATGAGCAGTTCTTC. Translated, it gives CASSLGRAYNEQFF. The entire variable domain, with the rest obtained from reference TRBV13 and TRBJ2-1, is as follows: AAGVIQSPRHLIKEKRETATLKCYPIPRHDTVYWYQQGPGQDPQFLISFYEKMQSDKGSIPDRFSAQQFSDYHSELNMSSLELGDSALYFCASSLGRAYNEQFFGPGTRLTVL.